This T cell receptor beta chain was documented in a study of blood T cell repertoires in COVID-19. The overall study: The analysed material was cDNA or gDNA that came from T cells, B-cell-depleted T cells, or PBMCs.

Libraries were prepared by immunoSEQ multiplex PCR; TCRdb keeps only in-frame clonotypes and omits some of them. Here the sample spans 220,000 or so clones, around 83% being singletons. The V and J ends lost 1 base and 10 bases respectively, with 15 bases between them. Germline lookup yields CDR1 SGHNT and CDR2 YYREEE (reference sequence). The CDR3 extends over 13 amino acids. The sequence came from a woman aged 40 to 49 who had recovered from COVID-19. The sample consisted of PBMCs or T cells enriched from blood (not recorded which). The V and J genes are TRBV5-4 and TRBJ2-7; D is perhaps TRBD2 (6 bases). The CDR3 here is CASSLYPLDYQYF. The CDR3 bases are TGTGCCAGCAGCTTGTATCCTCTGGACTACCAGTACTTC.